What follows describes a single T cell receptor beta chain. Its antigen is still unknown. Other DNA sequences in the sample encode the same CDR3. What was sequenced were expressed TCRB transcripts, since all of the isolated RNA had been reverse transcribed. Measured with immunoSEQ multiplex PCR; TCRdb has only the in-frame clones, and not every one. The sample lists about 330,000 clones; 9.5% to 11% were seen once. The sample originates from a study of beta chain features in type 1 diabetes. Regarding the study as a whole: Type 1 diabetes patients showed a moderate but significant shortening of TCRB CDR3s in all four CD4+ subsets. Whatever favoring of shorter templates PCR might show would apply equally to patients and controls.

The sample taken for sequencing was naive CD4+ T cells from blood. The clonotype was recovered from a woman in her 30s in good health.

CDR3 in amino acids: CAWGGSTDTQYF. Here the CDR3 DNA reads TGTGCCTGGGGGGGGAGCACAGATACGCAGTATTTT. V and J are TRBV30 and TRBJ2-3; TRBD2 might be the D (6 bases). The germline V gene encodes CDR1 GTSNPN and CDR2 SVGIG (reference sequence). Between the trimmed V and J ends, which lost 5 bases and 0 bases, there was a span of 6 bases. This CDR3 is 12 amino acids long.